The source of this TCR beta chain is a study of kidney transplant recipient with SARS-CoV-2 infection (TCRdb year 2021). According to the study, the label for this sample's time point signals: pre-pandemic baseline sample and day 111 after first positive SARS-CoV-2 test. The data were produced on an Illumina MiSeq. Profiling of the peripheral T cell repertoire was carried out for human TCRbeta genes. For the original study's pipeline: Differential clonotype abundance was tested with beta-binomial modelling to account for variability over time. Expanded clonotypes were checked against the ImmuneCODE reference database of SARS-CoV-2-associated TCRs and mapped to regions of the viral genome. Additional repertoire analyses were carried out for TRBV gene usage, CDR3 length, CDR3 amino acid overlap between time points, clonotype abundance distributions and Jaccard similarity. Starting from the raw public reads, TCRdb applied fastp trimming at Q25, assembled clones with MiXCR and retained in-frame beta chains. Identical CDR3 proteins give one entry, which carries the most common genes and DNA. These V and J calls rely on TCRdb rather than the paper's analysis. A total of approximately 250,000 distinct CDR3 sequences appear in this sample, less than 35% of them only once. The ten largest clones represent almost 7.5% of the sample.

Concerning this clonotype: Its binding antigen is unknown. One end of the junction is discordant with germline, which a read error may explain.

This material consisted of a blood sample, taken at baseline and on day 111 from a kidney transplant recipient. The clonotype comes from a young adult male patient who had COVID-19 and was a kidney transplant recipient. After a transplant, the donor of the graft may account for some T cells.

The nucleotides read TGTGCCAGCCCACCACAAACCGGGACAGGAAAGGACAATGAGCAGTTCTTC. The resulting protein is CASPPQTGTGKDNEQFF. The sequence links TRBV18 to TRBJ2-1; the junction holds 8 bases that match TRBD1. CDR1 KGHSH and CDR2 LQKENI were looked up in the germline V gene. The CDR3 has 17 amino acids, counting the end cysteine and phenylalanine. Here the CDR3 DNA is all that survives: 51 bases in frame from base 1.